This TCR beta chain was sequenced in a study of T cell repertoires in cytomegalovirus infection. Whole-study context: Signatures in public TCR beta sequences pointed to both CMV infection and matching HLA type. Regarding the study as a whole: Carriage of CMV together with the relevant HLA was identifiable through cumulative public TCR beta family frequency. CMV-specific TCR beta clonotypes restricted by HLA-C were the ones dominating the ex vivo response.

Germline V gene lookup returns CDR1 SNHLY and CDR2 FYNNEI. Trimming shortened V by 7 bases and J by 6 bases, and 6 bases separated the two germline ends. The CDR3 is 11 residues long. Remarks on this clonotype: Its cognate antigen is unknown.

MiXCR, run by TCRdb on the reads, gives a single entry per CDR3 protein. The sample shows hundreds of thousands of distinct CDR3 sequences, roughly a third of them seen only once. Sequenced material: cultured CD8+ T cells from PBMCs, taken from culture after CMV antigen stimulation. The sequence was collected from a human donor in good health (CMV status not recorded). Some clones in this sample may be carry-over from other donors' samples. This rearrangement joins TRBV2 to TRBJ2-2; D possibly corresponds to TRBD1 (6 bases). The CDR3 region has the DNA TGTGCCAGCAAGGGGGCCGGGGAGCTGTTTTTT. It encodes CASKGAGELFF.